This is a list of T cell receptor beta chains from one sample in a study of identical twins. TCRdb called the 5' RACE reads again in MiXCR, with one record for every CDR3 protein. Of roughly 720,000 distinct CDR3 sequences detected, 15% to 20% appear once; the ten largest clones hold approximately 14%. The sample was also reused in another study, on T cells expressing NK-cell markers.

The specimen was PBMCs. These receptors were collected from a woman between 18 and 29 years old in good health. Both conserved end residues are part of each CDR3. Each record gives: V gene, CDR3 protein.

TRBV5-5 | CASSLLREKNTEAFF
TRBV5-5 | CASSPMTVQETQYF
TRBV12-3/TRBV12-4 | CASSFGGTSGEQFF
TRBV20-1 | CSARDLPGNEQYF
TRBV20-1 | CSARDSAGDTYNEQFF
TRBV20-1 | CSARQGNSYNEQFF
TRBV10-3 | CAISEAGTYEQYF
TRBV3-1 | CASSQEQSKLFF
TRBV12-3/TRBV12-4 | CASSFKDMRDEQFF
TRBV20-1 | CSAMVAGGNQPQHF
TRBV10-3 | CAISGQGAGGELFF
TRBV10-3 | CAISALEANVLTF
TRBV12-3/TRBV12-4 | CASSPHSRDGGYTF
TRBV12-3/TRBV12-4 | CASSFWTKEPQHF
TRBV5-8 | CASSLVAGTAYEQYF
TRBV15 | CATTLAGGIETQYF
TRBV19 | CASAGEVNEQFF
TRBV27 | CASSVGTGKAYEQYF
TRBV7-9 | CASRLAGMYNEQFF
TRBV29-1 | CSVQTTLMTGIHTDTQYF
TRBV20-1 | CSASQTLFAEQYF
TRBV7-9 | CASSYGTGYSNQPQHF
TRBV12-3/TRBV12-4 | CASSIQKNTEAFF
TRBV27 | CASRTIGAEAFF
TRBV27 | CASSLFPPNLGFLNTEAFF
TRBV12-3/TRBV12-4 | CASSPGTAGANVLTF
TRBV25-1 | CASSESGTEAFF
TRBV6-5 | CASSYSNREESEQYF
TRBV12-3/TRBV12-4 | CASRGTGPQPQHF
TRBV20-1 | CSGADPNQETQYF
TRBV12-3/TRBV12-4 | CASSLAPREQYF
TRBV6-1 | CASSIDFGQPTYEQYF
TRBV6-5 | CASSYPKETQYF
TRBV20-1 | CSAIPITSGSYEQYF
TRBV6-2/TRBV6-3 | CASSYSLVGDTAYEQYF
TRBV20-1 | CSAVQGRGYEQYF
TRBV5-1 | CASSSATGYNEQFF
TRBV25-1 | CASSAPGGKAFF
TRBV27 | CASSLNGRASEQYF
TRBV29-1 | CSVGYSDGYTF